This TCR beta chain stems from a study of blood T cell repertoires in COVID-19. This clone was detected only a few times. The CDR3 totals 14 residues. V gave up 1 base and J gave up 7 bases, with 11 bases separating them. CDR1 and CDR2 from the germline V gene are MGHRA and YSYEKL. The table came from immunoSEQ multiplex PCR; TCRdb's copy has only in-frame clones and leaves some out. The sample holds roughly 140,000 clones, 84% seen once. This chain joins TRBV4-1 and TRBJ2-4; D perhaps matches TRBD2 (6 bases). Sequencing input: PBMCs or T cells enriched from blood (not recorded which). This receptor was taken from a woman between 18 and 30 years old who had been exposed to COVID-19. The CDR3 protein is CASSQGGVSNIQYF. The CDR3 DNA reads TGCGCCAGCAGCCAAGGGGGGGTCTCGAACATTCAGTACTTC.